Shown below are 8 T cell receptor beta chains from a single sample sequenced in a study of cytomegalovirus exposure and HLA in healthy donors. It was with 60 Vbeta and 13 Jbeta primers that the PCR ran. Assay: immunoSEQ multiplex PCR; the TCRdb copy retains only in-frame clones and omits some. The sample includes 140,000 to 150,000 clones, approximately 80% of them seen just once. The sequencing input was PBMCs. Source of these receptors: a woman aged 40 to 50 in good health and CMV-seronegative.

This chain links TRBV7-9 with TRBJ1-5, with D perhaps matching TRBD1 (5 bases). The CDR3 is made up of 13 amino acids. Looked up from germline, CDR1 is SEHNR and CDR2 is FQNEAQ (reference sequence). Trimming shortened V by 5 bases and J by 6 bases, and 11 bases separated the two germline ends. CDR3 amino acids: CASSQSGSQPQHF. Written as DNA, the CDR3 is TGTGCCAGCAGCCAATCAGGGTCTCAGCCCCAGCATTTT.

V usage is TRBV6-5 and J usage is TRBJ1-2; perhaps TRBD1 as D (6 bases). Per the germline V gene, CDR1 is MNHEY and CDR2 is SVGAGI. The CDR3 totals 14 residues. Trimming pared 6 bases from V and 0 bases from J, leaving 11 bases between. The CDR3 is CASSFRTANYGYTF. For the CDR3, the DNA is TGTGCCAGCAGCTTTCGGACAGCTAACTATGGCTACACCTTC.

This chain uses TRBV5-1 with TRBJ1-1; 7 bases match TRBD1. This CDR3 region has 16 residues. V lost 2 bases and J lost 10; bases outside the gene matches: 17. Germline CDR1 SGHRS, CDR2 YFSETQ. CDR3 sequence: CASSLSPNPTGMAAFF. CDR3 DNA: TGCGCCAGCAGCTTAAGTCCTAACCCGACAGGGATGGCAGCTTTCTTT.

The chain uses TRBV19 and TRBJ2-5; D possibly corresponds to TRBD2 (6 bases). The assigned J gene may be wrong: the sequence end matches TRBJ2-7 better. CDR1 LNHDA and CDR2 SQIVND come from the germline V gene (reference sequence). CDR3 length equals 14 residues. This chain's CDR3 is CASSIDRRGYEQYF. The DNA for the CDR3 is TGTGCCAGTAGTATAGATCGGAGGGGATACGAGCAGTACTTC.

The rearrangement joins TRBV6-1 to TRBJ2-5; D perhaps matches TRBD2 (6 bases). The J call may be faulty, since TRBJ2-7 better matches the DNA end. The CDR3 length is 14 residues. Germline V gene sequence: CDR1 MNHNS, CDR2 SASEGT. The DNA for the CDR3 is TGTGCCAGCAGTGAAGGGGGGAGGCCCTACGAGCAGTACTTC. It encodes CASSEGGRPYEQYF.

Regarding this clone: This CDR3 is also generated by other DNA sequences in the sample. This chain uses TRBV5-1 with TRBJ1-2; no clear D gene. This CDR3 comprises 13 residues. The V and J ends lost 4 bases and 6 bases respectively, with 13 bases between them. Germline V gene data show CDR1 as SGHRS and CDR2 as YFSETQ. The DNA for the CDR3 is TGCGCCAGCAGCCGGGGAGACGAGGATGGCTACACCTTC. Protein: CASSRGDEDGYTF.

J is TRBJ1-4 and V is TRBV6-5; the match to TRBD1 covers 7 bases. Trimming took 6 bases from V and 7 from J; bases not matched to a gene: 11. This CDR3 contains 15 residues. Germline loops: CDR1 MNHEY, CDR2 SVGAGI. CDR3 sequence (DNA): TGTGCCAGCAGCCTCCGACAGGGCAGGGGTGAAAAACTGTTTTTT. Translation: CASSLRQGRGEKLFF.

This sequence joins TRBV27 and TRBJ1-1, with 8 nucleotides matching TRBD1. Unmatched junction bases numbered 10, after V lost 7 bases and J lost 3 bases. Germline CDR1 MNHEY, CDR2 SMNVEV (reference sequence). This CDR3 has 15 amino acids. Here the CDR3 reads CASNLLGQGDTEAFF. CDR3 coding DNA: TGTGCCAGCAATCTTCTAGGACAGGGAGACACTGAAGCTTTCTTT.